This T cell receptor beta chain was identified during a study of blood T cell repertoires in COVID-19. Original processing methods: Amplification of reference gene primers was used by the study to estimate nucleated cell counts. The assay was immunoSEQ multiplex PCR, and TCRdb's table has in-frame clones only and misses some. The DNA gave D and trimming, while V, J and clone size come from that table. The profile covers over 350,000 clones, with about nine tenths appearing a single time and approximately 1.5% taken by the ten largest. The V gene lost 4 bases and the J gene lost 4 bases, with 10 bases spanning the gap. The V gene's germline CDR1 is WNHNN and CDR2 SYGVQD (reference sequence). This CDR3 has 13 amino acids.

V gene TRBV10-1 combines with J gene TRBJ1-1; possibly TRBD1 for D (5 bases). This TCR was sampled from a woman aged 25-40 years with active or convalescent COVID-19. Sequenced material: peripheral blood. The CDR3 DNA reads as TGCGCCAGCAGTGGTACAGGTCGCACTGAAGCTTTCTTT. It encodes CASSGTGRTEAFF.